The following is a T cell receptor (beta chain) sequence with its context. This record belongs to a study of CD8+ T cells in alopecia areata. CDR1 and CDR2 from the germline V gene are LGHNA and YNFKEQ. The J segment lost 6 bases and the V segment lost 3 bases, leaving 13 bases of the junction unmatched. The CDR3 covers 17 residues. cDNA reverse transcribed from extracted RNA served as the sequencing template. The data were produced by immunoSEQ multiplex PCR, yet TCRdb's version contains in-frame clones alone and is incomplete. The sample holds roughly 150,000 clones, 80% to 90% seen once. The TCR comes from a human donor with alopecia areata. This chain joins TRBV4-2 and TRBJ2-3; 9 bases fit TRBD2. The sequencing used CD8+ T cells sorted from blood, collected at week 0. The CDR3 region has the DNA TGTGCCAGCAGCCAGGATCTAGCGGGGACGCCCGCCGATACGCAGTATTTT. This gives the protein CASSQDLAGTPADTQYF.